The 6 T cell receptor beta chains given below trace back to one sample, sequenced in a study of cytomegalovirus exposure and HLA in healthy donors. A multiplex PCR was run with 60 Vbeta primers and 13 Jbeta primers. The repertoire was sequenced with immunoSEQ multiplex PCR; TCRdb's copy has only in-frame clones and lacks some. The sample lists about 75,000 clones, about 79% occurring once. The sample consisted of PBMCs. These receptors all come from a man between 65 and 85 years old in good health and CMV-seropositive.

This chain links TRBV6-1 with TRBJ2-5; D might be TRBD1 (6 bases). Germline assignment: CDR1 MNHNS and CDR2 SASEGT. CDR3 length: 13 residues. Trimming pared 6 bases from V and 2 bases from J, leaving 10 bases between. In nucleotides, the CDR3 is TGTGCCAGCAGCACGACAGGACAAGAGACCCAGTACTTC. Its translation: CASSTTGQETQYF.

The CDR3, as DNA: TGTGCCATCAGTCGCAGGGGCCAAGCGAGACTCAATGAGCAGTTCTTC. Its protein is CAISRRGQARLNEQFF. The chain links TRBV10-3 to TRBJ2-1, with a weak D call TRBD1 (6 bases). The CDR3 is made up of 16 amino acids. The V gene's germline CDR1 is ENHRY and CDR2 SYGVKD. The ends were cut back, 5 bases at V and 6 bases at J, with 20 bases in the middle.

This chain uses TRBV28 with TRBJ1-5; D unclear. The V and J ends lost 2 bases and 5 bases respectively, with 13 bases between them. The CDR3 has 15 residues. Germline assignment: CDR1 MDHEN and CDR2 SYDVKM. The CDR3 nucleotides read TGTGCCAGCAGTTTACGTGGCCTTCCCCATCAGCCCCAGCATTTT. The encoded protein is CASSLRGLPHQPQHF.

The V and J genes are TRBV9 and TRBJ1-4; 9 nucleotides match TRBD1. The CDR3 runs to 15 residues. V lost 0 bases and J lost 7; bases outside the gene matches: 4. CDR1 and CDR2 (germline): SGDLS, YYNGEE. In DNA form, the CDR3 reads TGTGCCAGCAGCGTAGGGGACAGGGTTGGTGAAAAACTGTTTTTT. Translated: CASSVGDRVGEKLFF.

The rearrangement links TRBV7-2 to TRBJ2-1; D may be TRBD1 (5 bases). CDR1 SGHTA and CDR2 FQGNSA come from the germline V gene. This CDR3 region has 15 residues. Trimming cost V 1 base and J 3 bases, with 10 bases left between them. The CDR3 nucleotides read TGTGCCAGCAGCTTAGTAGGGGCCAGCTACAATGAGCAGTTCTTC. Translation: CASSLVGASYNEQFF.

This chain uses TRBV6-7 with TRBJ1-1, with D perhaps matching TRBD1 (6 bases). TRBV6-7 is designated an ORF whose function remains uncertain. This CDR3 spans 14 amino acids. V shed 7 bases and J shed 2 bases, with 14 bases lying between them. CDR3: CASNIGQTNTEAFF. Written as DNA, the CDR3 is TGTGCCAGCAATATTGGACAGACTAACACTGAAGCTTTCTTT.